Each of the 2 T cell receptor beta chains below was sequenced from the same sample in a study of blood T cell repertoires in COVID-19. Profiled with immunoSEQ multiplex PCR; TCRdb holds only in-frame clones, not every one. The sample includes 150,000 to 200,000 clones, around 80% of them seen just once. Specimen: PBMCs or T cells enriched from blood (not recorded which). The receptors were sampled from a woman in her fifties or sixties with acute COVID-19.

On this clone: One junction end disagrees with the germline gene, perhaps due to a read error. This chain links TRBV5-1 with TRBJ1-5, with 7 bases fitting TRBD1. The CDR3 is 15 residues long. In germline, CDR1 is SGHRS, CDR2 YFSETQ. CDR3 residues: CVSSPGGVSNQPQHF. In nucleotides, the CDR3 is TGCGTCAGCAGTCCAGGGGGAGTAAGCAATCAGCCCCAGCATTTT.

CDR3 sequence: CASSFRTGTTDTQYF. CDR3 DNA: TGTGCCAGCAGTTTTCGGACAGGGACCACAGATACGCAGTATTTT. The chain carries TRBV6-5 and TRBJ2-3; 8 nucleotides agree with TRBD1. The CDR3 totals 15 residues. Germline assignment: CDR1 MNHEY and CDR2 SVGAGI. J lost 2 bases, V lost 4 bases, and 5 bases had no gene match.